The text below deals with one TCR beta chain. Its antigen is still unknown. The sample comes from a study of cytomegalovirus exposure and HLA in healthy donors. The wider study: Among the approximately 410 genotyped donors, more than 70% were placed in the Caucasian-associated ancestry cluster.

Primers included in the PCR were 60 Vbeta and 13 Jbeta primers. Generated by immunoSEQ multiplex PCR, the TCRdb table keeps only in-frame clones and is missing some. The sample contains 57,000 or so clones, roughly 70% of which appear only once. Findings and limits, study-wide: Looking again later, the authors saw that most CMV-associated TCR beta chains seemed HLA-restricted. Overall, approximately 150 TCR beta chains were annotated as cytomegalovirus-associated. A link between a missense DCLRE1C variant and TCR beta V- and J-gene trimming emerged from a later analysis.

This CDR3 spans 15 amino acids. With 6 bases clipped from V and 7 bases from J, the junction kept 14 bases outside the gene matches. Germline V CDR1 and CDR2: MDHEN, SYDVKM. Sequenced input: PBMCs. This receptor was identified in a woman in her fifties or sixties in good health and CMV-seropositive. The chain has TRBV28 and TRBJ1-1, with 7 positions matching TRBD1. The CDR3 protein is CASRDQGGNANEAFF. The CDR3 coding sequence is TGTGCCAGCAGAGACCAGGGGGGAAACGCTAATGAAGCTTTCTTT.